The text below deals with one TCR beta chain. The clone's antigen remains unknown. No much larger clone exists at a distance of one base, and base qualities are not known. One collaborating source in Seattle enrolled patients during active infection and followed them longitudinally through the course of disease. Each collaborating institution followed its own protocols to collect whole blood in K2EDTA tubes. Collaborator samples were shipped for TCRbeta analysis as frozen whole blood, isolated PBMCs, or DNA extracted from either sample type. This specimen belongs to a study of blood T cell repertoires in COVID-19 (dated by TCRdb to the early 2020s). The study in broad terms: Samples covering the acute and convalescent phases of COVID-19 were provided by collaborators in the United States, Italy and Spain. The prospective study material was composed of cDNA or gDNA derived from T cells, B-cell-depleted T cells, or PBMCs. Deeply sampled blood TCRbeta repertoires from subjects exposed to, actively infected with, or recovered from COVID-19 were included in the dataset. The repertoires were released in a freely available public database meant as a resource for research on the immune response to SARS-CoV-2. Samples came from the ongoing ImmuneRACE study (first 160 participants) plus 1,254 subjects from 6 global collaborators. A de-identified subject ID, COVID-19 status, age in years and sex were almost always included in the sample metadata. Where available, HLA class I and class II types were taken from metadata supplied by the sample provider and were not determined by assay-based typing. Study-wide findings and limitations: The amount of clinical and demographic metadata varied by source and participant and was provided uncurated.

CDR1 and CDR2 were assigned from the germline V gene as SGHRS and YFSETQ. At the junction V is shortened by 1 base and J by 4 bases, with 10 bases in between. Taken from cysteine to phenylalanine, the CDR3 has 14 residues. This entry keeps only the CDR3 DNA: 42 bases, framed from base 1. TCRbeta CDR3 regions were amplified from genomic DNA using the immunoSEQ Assay, a bias-controlled multiplex PCR. Per the authors' processing: Within the assay, amplification of reference gene primers was used to estimate how many nucleated cells each sample contained. To quantify the absolute abundance of each unique TCRbeta CDR3 rearrangement, sequence reads were collapsed and filtered. Productive Simpson clonality was computed per sample as the square root of Simpson's diversity index over productive rearrangements. TCRdb took over this immuneACCESS table, retaining in-frame rearrangements with V and J assigned. Such tables are incomplete; in checked studies, under half of the missing clones stem from an unresolved V gene, and the remainder is unexplained. V, J and clone size were drawn from that table, and D and trimming were deduced from the DNA. The sample contains hundreds of thousands of clones, 87% of them found a single time. 2% to 2.5% of the sample is held by the ten biggest clonotypes.

The material sequenced was peripheral blood. This sequence uses TRBV5-1 and TRBJ2-3; a confident D gene designation cannot be given. This sequence originates from a woman in her fifties or sixties with COVID-19, enrolled during active disease. The nucleotide sequence is TGCGCCAGCAGCTTGCTCGTGGAGTCAGATACGCAGTATTTT. It specifies CASSLLVESDTQYF.